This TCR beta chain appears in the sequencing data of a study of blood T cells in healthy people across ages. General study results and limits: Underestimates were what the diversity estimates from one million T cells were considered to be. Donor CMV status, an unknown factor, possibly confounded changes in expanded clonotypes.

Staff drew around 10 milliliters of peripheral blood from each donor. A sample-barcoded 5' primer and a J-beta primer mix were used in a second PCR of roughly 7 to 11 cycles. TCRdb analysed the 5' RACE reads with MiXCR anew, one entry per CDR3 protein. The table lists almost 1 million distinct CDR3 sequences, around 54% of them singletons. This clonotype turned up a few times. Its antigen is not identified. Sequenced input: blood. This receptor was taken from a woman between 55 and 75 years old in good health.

The CDR3, as DNA: TGTGCCAGCAGCTACCAACCAGGGGACAGGGGTTACGAGCAGTACTTC. Its translation is CASSYQPGDRGYEQYF. V usage is TRBV27 and J usage is TRBJ2-7; 10 positions match TRBD1. This CDR3 is built from 16 residues. Losses at the gene ends were 6 bases for V and 4 bases for J; bases not matched to a gene: 12. Germline values: CDR1 MNHEY, CDR2 SMNVEV (reference sequence).